This TCR beta chain was captured in a study of brain T cells in children with intractable seizures. Overall study findings and caveats: Clones missing pre-surgery may reflect undersampling of that blood sample.

This clone was recorded a few times. The antigen is not known. The CDR3 extends over 14 amino acids. From germline, CDR1 is SNHLY and CDR2 FYNNEI. Trimming took off 7 bases at V and 0 bases at J, with 13 bases between the two ends. As to time point: blood from clinic visit 5 months post-surgery; TSC patient then seizure free. The sequenced cases were selected for having the highest brain T cell transcript signatures. Patients received at least one anti-epileptic drug before surgery. Assay used: immunoSEQ multiplex PCR; TCRdb lists only in-frame clones, some missing. Here the sample spans 340,000 or so clones, about 93% being singletons.

The chain combines TRBV2 with TRBJ2-7, with D perhaps TRBD1 (5 bases). The receptor comes from a boy in the first two years of life with tuberous sclerosis and intractable seizures. The sequences come from peripheral blood, collected 4 to 5 months after surgery. This CDR3 is CASIEDTPSYEQYF. The CDR3, as DNA: TGTGCCAGCATAGAGGACACCCCCTCCTACGAGCAGTACTTC.